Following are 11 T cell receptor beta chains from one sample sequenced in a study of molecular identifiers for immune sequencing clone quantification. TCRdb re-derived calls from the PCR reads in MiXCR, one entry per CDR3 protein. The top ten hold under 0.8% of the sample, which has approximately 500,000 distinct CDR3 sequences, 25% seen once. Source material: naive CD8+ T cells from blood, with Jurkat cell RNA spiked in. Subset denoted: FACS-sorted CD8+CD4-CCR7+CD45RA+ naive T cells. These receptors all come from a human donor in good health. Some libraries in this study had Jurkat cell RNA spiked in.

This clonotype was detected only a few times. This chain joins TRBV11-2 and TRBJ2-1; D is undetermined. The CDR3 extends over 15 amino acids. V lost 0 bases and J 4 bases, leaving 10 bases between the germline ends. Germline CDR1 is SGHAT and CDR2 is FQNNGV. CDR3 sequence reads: CASSLDRAGYNEQFF. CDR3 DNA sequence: TGTGCCAGCAGCTTAGATCGAGCTGGATACAATGAGCAGTTCTTC.

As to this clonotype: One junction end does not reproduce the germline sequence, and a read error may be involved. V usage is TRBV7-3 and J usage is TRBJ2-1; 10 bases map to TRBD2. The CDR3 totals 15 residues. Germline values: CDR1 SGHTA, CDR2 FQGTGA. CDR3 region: CASSLLAGEKNEQIF. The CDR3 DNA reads TGTGCCAGCAGCTTACTAGCGGGAGAGAAGAATGAGCAGATCTTC.

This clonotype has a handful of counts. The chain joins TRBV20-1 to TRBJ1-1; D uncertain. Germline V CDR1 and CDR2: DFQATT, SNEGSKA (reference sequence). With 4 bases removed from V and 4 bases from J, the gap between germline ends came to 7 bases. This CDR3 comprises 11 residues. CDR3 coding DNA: TGCAGTGCTACCACGGCCACTGAAGCTTTCTTT. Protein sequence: CSATTATEAFF.

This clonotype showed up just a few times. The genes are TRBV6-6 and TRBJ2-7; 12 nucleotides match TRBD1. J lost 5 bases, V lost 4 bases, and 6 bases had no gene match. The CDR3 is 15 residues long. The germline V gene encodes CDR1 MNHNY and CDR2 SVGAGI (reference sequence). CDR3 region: CASSLPGQGAHEQYF. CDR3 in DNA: TGTGCCAGCAGTTTACCGGGACAGGGGGCCCACGAGCAGTACTTC.

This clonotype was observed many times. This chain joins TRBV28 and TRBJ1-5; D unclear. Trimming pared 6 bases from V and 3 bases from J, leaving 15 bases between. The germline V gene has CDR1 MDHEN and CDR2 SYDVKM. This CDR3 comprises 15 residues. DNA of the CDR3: TGTGCCAGCAGCGCAACGGGGATTTTCAATCAGCCCCAGCATTTT. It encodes CASSATGIFNQPQHF.

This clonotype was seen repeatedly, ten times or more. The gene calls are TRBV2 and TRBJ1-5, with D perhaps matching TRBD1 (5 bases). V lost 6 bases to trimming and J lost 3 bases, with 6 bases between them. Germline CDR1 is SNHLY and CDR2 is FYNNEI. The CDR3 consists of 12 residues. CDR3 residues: CASRGDNQPQHF. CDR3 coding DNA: TGTGCCAGCAGAGGGGACAATCAGCCCCAGCATTTT.

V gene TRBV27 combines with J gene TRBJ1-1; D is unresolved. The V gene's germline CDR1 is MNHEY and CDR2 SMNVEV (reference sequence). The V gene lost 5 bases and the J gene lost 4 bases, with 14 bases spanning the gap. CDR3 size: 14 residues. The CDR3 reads CASSPSVLGTEAFF. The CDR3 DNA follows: TGTGCCAGCAGTCCCTCGGTTTTGGGCACTGAAGCTTTCTTT.

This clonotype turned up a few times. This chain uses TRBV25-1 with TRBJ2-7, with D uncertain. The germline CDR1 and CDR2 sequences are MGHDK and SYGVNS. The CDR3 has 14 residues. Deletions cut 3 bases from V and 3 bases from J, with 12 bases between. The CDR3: CASSDHYMDYEQYF. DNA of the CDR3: TGTGCCAGCAGTGATCACTATATGGACTACGAGCAGTACTTC.

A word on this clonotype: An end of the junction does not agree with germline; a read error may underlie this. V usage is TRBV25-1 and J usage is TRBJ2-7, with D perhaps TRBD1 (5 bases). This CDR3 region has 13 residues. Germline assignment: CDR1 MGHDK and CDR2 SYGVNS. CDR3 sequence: CASSVTTGNRFIF. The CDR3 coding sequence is TGTGCCAGCAGTGTAACCACCGGTAACAGGTTTATCTTC.

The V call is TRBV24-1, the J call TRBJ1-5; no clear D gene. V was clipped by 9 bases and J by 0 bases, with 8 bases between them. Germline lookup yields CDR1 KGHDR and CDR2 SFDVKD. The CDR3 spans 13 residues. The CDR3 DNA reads TGTGCCACCCGTAGCAATAGCAATCAGCCCCAGCATTTT. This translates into CATRSNSNQPQHF.

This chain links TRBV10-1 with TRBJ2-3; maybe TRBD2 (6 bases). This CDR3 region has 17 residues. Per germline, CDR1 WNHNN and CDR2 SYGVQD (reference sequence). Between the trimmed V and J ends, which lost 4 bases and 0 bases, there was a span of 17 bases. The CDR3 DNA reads TGCGCCAGCAGTGGATCCGGGACTCGCACAAGCACAGATACGCAGTATTTT. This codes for CASSGSGTRTSTDTQYF.